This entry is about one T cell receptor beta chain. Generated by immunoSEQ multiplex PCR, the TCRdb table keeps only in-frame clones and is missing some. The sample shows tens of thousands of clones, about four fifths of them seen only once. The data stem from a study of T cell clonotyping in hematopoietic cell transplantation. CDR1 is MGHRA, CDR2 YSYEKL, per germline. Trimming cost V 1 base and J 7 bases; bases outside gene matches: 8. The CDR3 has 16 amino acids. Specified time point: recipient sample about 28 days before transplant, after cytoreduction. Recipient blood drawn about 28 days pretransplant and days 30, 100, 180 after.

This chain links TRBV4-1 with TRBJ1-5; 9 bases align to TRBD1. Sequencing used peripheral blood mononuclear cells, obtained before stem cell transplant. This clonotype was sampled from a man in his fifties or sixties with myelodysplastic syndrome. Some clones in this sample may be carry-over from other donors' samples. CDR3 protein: CASSQADRGKGQPQHF. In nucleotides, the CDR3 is TGCGCCAGCAGCCAAGCGGACAGGGGAAAGGGCCAGCCCCAGCATTTT.